The text below deals with one T cell receptor beta chain. This record belongs to a study of blood T cell repertoires in COVID-19. Study-level background: The United States, Italy and Spain were the sources of the acute and convalescent COVID-19 samples. PBMCs, B-cell-depleted T cells, or T cells were the source of the cDNA or gDNA that made up the material.

Authors' processing steps: It was from reference gene primer amplification that nucleated cell counts were estimated. The protocol was immunoSEQ multiplex PCR, while the TCRdb copy is restricted to in-frame clones and leaves out a portion. Clone size and V and J calls were adopted from that table, with D and trimming inferred from the DNA. The table has about 180,000 clones, around 86% seen once. The clonotype was recovered from a man aged 45-65 years with active or convalescent COVID-19. The sequencing sample was made of peripheral blood.

CDR3 amino acids: CASSLTVDTQYF. For the CDR3, the DNA is TGTGCCAGCAGTTTGACAGTTGATACGCAGTATTTT. J is TRBJ2-3 and V is TRBV28, with a weak D call TRBD1 (5 bases). The CDR3 covers 12 residues. Germline V gene lookup returns CDR1 MDHEN and CDR2 SYDVKM. V gave up 3 bases and J gave up 6 bases, with 7 bases separating them. The whole variable domain, filled in from reference TRBV28 and TRBJ2-3, reads DVKVTQSSRYLVKRTGEKVFLECVQDMDHENMFWYRQDPGLGLRLIYFSYDVKMKEKGDIPEGYSVSREKKERFSLILESASTNQTSMYLCASSLTVDTQYFGPGTRLTVL.